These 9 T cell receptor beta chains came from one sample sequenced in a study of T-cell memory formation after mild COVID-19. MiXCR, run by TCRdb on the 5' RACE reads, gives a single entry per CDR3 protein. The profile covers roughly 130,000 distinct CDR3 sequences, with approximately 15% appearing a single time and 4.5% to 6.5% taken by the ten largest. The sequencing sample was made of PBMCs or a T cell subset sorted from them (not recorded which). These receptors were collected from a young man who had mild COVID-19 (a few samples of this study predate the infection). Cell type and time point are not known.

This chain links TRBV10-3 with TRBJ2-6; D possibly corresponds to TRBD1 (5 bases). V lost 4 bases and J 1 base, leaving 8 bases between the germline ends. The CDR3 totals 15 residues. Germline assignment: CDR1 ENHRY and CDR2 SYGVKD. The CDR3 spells CAISGTTSGANVLTF. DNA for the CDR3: TGTGCCATCAGTGGGACAACTTCTGGGGCCAACGTCCTGACTTTC.

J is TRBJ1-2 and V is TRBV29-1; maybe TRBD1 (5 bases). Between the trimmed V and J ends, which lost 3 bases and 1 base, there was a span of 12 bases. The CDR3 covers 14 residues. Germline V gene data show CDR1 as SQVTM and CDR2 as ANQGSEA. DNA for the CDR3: TGCAGCGTTGACAGGGATTTGTATAACTATGGCTACACCTTC. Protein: CSVDRDLYNYGYTF.

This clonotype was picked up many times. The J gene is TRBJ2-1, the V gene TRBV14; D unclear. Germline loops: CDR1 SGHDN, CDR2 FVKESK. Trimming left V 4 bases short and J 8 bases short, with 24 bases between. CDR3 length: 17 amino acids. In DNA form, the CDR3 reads TGTGCCAGCAGCCCCACTCGGGCCAGCCGCTTATGGCATGAGCAGTTCTTC. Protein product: CASSPTRASRLWHEQFF.

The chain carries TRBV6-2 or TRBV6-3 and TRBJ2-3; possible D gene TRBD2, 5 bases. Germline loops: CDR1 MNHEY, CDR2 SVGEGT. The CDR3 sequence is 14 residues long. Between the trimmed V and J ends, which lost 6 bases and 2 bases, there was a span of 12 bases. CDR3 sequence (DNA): TGTGCCAGCAGCCATCGGACTGTCACAGATACGCAGTATTTT. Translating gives CASSHRTVTDTQYF.

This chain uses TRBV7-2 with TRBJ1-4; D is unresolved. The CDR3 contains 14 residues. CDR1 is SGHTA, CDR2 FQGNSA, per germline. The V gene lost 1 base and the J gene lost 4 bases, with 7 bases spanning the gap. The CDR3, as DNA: TGTGCCAGCAGCTTAGGTGCGAGTAATGAAAAACTGTTTTTT. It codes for CASSLGASNEKLFF.

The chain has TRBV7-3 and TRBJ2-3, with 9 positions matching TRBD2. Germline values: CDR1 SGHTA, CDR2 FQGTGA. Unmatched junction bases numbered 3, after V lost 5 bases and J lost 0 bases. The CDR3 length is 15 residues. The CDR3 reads CASSKGLASTDTQYF. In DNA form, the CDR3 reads TGTGCCAGCAGCAAGGGACTAGCAAGCACAGATACGCAGTATTTT.

The CDR3 here is CASSWGLRREQYF. The CDR3 bases are TGTGCCAGCAGTTGGGGACTGAGACGCGAGCAGTACTTC. This chain links TRBV6-2 or TRBV6-3 with TRBJ2-7, with D maybe TRBD2 (6 bases). The V end was cut by 4 bases, the J end by 6 bases, with 13 bases between. This CDR3 comprises 13 residues. Looked up from germline, CDR1 is MNHEY and CDR2 is SVGEGT.

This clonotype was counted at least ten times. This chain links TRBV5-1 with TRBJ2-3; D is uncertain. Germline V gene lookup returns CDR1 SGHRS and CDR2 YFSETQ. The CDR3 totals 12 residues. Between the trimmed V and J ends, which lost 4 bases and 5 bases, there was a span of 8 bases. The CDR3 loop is CASSVDIDTQYF. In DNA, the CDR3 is TGCGCCAGCAGCGTCGACATAGATACGCAGTATTTT.

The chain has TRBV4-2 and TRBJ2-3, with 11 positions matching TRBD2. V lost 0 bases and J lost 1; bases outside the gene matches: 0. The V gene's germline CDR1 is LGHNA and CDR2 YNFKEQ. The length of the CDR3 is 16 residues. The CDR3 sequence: CASSQEGLAGTDTQYF. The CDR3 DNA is TGTGCCAGCAGCCAAGAGGGACTAGCGGGCACAGATACGCAGTATTTT.